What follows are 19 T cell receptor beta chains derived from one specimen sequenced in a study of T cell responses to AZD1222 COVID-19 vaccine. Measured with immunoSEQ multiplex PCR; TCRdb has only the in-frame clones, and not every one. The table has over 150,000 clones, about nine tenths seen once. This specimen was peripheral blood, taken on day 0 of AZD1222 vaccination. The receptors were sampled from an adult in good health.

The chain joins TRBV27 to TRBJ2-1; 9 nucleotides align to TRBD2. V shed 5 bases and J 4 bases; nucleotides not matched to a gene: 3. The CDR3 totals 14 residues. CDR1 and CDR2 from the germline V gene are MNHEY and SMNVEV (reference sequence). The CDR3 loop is CASSSGGMYNEQFF. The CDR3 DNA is TGTGCCAGCAGTAGCGGGGGGATGTACAATGAGCAGTTCTTC.

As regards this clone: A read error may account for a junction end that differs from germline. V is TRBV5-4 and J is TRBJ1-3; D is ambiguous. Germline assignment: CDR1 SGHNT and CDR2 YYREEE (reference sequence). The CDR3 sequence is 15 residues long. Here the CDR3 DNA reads TGTGCCAGCAGCTTGGCCGGGCGCCTTGGAGACACCATATATTTT. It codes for CASSLAGRLGDTIYF.

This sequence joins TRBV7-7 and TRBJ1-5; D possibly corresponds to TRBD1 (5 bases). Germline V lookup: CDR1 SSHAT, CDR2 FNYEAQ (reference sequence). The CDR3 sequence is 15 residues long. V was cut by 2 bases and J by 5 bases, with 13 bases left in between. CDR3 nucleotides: TGTGCCAGCAGCTTAAGCCAAGGGGATCATCAGCCCCAGCATTTT. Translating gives CASSLSQGDHQPQHF. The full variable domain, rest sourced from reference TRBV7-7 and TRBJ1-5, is GAGVSQSPRYKVTKRGQDVTLRCDPISSHATLYWYQQALGQGPEFLTYFNYEAQPDKSGLPSDRFSAERPEGSISTLTIQRTEQRDSAMYRCASSLSQGDHQPQHFGDGTRLSIL.

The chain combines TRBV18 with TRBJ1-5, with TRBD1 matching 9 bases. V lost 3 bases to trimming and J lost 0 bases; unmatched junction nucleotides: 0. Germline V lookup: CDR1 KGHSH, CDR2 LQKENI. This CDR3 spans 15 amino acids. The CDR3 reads CASSPGQGSNQPQHF. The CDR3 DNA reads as TGTGCCAGCTCACCGGGACAGGGTAGCAATCAGCCCCAGCATTTT.

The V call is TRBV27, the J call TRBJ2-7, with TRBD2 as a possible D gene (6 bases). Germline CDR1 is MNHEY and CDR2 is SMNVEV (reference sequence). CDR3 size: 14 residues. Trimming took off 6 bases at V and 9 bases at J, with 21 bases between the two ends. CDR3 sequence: CASSYRGGVDGQYF. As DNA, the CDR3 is TGTGCCAGCAGCTACCGGGGCGGGGTCGACGGGCAGTACTTC.

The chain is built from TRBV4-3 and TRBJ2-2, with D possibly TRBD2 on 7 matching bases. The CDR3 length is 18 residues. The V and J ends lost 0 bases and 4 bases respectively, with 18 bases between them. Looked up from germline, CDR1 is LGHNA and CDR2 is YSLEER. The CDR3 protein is CASSQEGGPGEFTGELFF. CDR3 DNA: TGCGCCAGCAGCCAAGAGGGGGGGCCAGGGGAGTTCACCGGGGAGCTGTTTTTT.

CDR3 nucleotide sequence: TGTGCCAGCAGTTTACTCCCCCCGGCTTCACCCCTCCACTTT. This translates into CASSLLPPASPLHF. V usage is TRBV27 and J usage is TRBJ1-6; unclear D gene. Per germline, CDR1 MNHEY and CDR2 SMNVEV (reference sequence). The CDR3 contains 14 residues. Deletions cut 2 bases from V and 9 bases from J, with 11 bases between.

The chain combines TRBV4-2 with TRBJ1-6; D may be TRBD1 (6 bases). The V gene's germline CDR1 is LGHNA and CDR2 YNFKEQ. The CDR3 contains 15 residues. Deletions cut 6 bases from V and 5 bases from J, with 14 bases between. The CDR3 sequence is CASRLGNRDNSPLHF. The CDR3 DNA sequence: TGTGCCAGCAGGCTCGGGAACAGGGATAATTCACCCCTCCACTTT.

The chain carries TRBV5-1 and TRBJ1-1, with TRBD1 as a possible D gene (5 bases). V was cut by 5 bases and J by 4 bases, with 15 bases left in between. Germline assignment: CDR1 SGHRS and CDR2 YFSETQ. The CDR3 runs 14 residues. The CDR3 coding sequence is TGCGCCAGCAGTTTAGGGGTACAGCCCACTGAAGCTTTCTTT. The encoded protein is CASSLGVQPTEAFF. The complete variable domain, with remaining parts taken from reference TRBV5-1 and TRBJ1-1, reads KAGVTQTPRYLIKTRGQQVTLSCSPISGHRSVSWYQQTPGQGLQFLFEYFSETQRNKGNFPGRFSGRQFSNSRSEMNVSTLELGDSALYLCASSLGVQPTEAFFGQGTRLTVV.

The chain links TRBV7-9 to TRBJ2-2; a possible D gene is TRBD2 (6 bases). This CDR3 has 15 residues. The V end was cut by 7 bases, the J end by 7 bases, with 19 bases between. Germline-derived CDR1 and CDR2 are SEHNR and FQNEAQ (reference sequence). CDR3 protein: CASNNPGLGGGELFF. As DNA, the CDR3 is TGTGCCAGCAACAACCCCGGATTGGGAGGCGGGGAGCTGTTTTTT. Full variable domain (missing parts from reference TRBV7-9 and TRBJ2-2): DTGVSQNPRHKITKRGQNVTFRCDPISEHNRLYWYRQTLGQGPEFLTYFQNEAQLEKSRLLSDRFSAERPKGSFSTLEIQRTEQGDSAMYLCASNNPGLGGGELFFGEGSRLTVL.

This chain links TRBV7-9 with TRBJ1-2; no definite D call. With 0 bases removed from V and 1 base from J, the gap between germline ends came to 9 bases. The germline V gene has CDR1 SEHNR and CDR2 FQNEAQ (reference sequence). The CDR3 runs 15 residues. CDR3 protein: CASSLALADNYGYTF. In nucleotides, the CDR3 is TGTGCCAGCAGCTTAGCGTTGGCAGATAACTATGGCTACACCTTC.

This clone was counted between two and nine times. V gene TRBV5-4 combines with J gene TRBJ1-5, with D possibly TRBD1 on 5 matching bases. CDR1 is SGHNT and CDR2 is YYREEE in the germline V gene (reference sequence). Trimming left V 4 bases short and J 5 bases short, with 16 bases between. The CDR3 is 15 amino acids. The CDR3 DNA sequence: TGTGCCAGCAGCAGAGGAGGGGACGGCCATCAGCCCCAGCATTTT. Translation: CASSRGGDGHQPQHF.

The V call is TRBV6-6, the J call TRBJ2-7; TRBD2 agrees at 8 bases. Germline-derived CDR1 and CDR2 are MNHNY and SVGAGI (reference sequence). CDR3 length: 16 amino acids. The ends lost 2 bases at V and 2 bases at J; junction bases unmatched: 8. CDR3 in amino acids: CASSYLGSGVTYEQYF. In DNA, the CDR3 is TGTGCCAGCAGTTACCTGGGTAGCGGGGTCACCTACGAGCAGTACTTC.

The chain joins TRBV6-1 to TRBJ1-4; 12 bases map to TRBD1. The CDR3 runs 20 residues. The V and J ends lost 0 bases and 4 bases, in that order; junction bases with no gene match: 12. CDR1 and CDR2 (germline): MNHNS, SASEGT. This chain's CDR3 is CASSEARRSGTGGFNEKLFF. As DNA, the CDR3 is TGTGCCAGCAGTGAAGCGCGACGGTCGGGGACAGGGGGCTTTAATGAAAAACTGTTTTTT.

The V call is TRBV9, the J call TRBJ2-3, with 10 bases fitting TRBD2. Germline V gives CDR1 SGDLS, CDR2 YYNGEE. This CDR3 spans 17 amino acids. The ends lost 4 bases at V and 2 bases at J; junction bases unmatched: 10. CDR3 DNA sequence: TGTGCCAGCAGCTTAGGGCTAGCGGGGGACAACACAGATACGCAGTATTTT. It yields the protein CASSLGLAGDNTDTQYF.

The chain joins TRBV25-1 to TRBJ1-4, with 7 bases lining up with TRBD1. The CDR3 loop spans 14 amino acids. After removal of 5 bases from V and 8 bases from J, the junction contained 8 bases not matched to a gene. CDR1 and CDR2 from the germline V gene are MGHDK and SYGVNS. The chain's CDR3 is CASSRRQGREKLFF. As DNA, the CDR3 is TGTGCCAGCAGTCGACGACAGGGTCGGGAAAAACTGTTTTTT.

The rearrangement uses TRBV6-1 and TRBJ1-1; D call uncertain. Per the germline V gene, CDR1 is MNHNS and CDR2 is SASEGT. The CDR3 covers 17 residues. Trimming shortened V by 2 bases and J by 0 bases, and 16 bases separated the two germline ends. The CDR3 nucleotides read TGTGCCAGCAGTGAATGGGAGGGCCGTAGCATGAACACTGAAGCTTTCTTT. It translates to CASSEWEGRSMNTEAFF.

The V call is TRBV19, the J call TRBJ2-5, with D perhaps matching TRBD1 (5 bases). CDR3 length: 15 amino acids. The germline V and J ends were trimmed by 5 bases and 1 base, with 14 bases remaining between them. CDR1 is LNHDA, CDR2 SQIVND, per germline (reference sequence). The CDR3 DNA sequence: TGTGCCAGTAGTTCAGGGTTGGATTTCCAAGAGACCCAGTACTTC. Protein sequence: CASSSGLDFQETQYF. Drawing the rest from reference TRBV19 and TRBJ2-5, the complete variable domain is DGGITQSPKYLFRKEGQNVTLSCEQNLNHDAMYWYRQDPGQGLRLIYYSQIVNDFQKGDIAEGYSVSREKKESFPLTVTSAQKNPTAFYLCASSSGLDFQETQYFGPGTRLLVL.

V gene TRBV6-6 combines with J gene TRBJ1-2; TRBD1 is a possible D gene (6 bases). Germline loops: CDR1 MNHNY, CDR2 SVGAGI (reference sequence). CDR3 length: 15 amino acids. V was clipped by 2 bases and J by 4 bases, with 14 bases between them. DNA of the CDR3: TGTGCCAGCAGTTACGATCGTTCAGGGGTCTATGGCTACACCTTC. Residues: CASSYDRSGVYGYTF.